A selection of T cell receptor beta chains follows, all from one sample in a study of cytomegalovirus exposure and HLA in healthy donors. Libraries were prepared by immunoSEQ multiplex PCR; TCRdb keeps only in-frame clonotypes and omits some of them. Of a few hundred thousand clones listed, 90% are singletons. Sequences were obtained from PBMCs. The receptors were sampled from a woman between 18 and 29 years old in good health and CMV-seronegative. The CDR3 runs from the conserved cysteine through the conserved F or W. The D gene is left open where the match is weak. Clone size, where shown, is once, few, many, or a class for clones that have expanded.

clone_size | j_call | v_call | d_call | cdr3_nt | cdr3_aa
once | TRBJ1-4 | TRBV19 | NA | TGTGCCAGTAGTCCCAGCGATGAAAAACTGTTTTTT | CASSPSDEKLFF
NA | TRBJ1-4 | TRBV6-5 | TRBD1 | TGTGCCAGCAGGGCCAGGGGGCCTGAAAAACTGTTTTTT | CASRARGPEKLFF
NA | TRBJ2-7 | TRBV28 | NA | TGTGCCAGCAGGGGCCCTCCAGCGGTCGAGCAGTACTTC | CASRGPPAVEQYF
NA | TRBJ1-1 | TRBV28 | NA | TGTGCCAGCAGTCGTAGACATTACACTGAAGCTTTCTTT | CASSRRHYTEAFF
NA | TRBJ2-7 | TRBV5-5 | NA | TGTGCCAGCAGTCTTCAGTCTGTGGAGCAGTACTTC | CASSLQSVEQYF
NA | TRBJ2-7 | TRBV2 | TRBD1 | TGTGCCAGCACCGACAGGGCTACCTACGAGCAGTACTTC | CASTDRATYEQYF
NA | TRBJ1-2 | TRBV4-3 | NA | TGCGCCAGCAGCCAAGATAGGTCCAGGAGGGGCGGCTACACCTTC | CASSQDRSRRGGYTF
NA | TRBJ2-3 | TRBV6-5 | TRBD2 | TGTGCCAGCAGTTACTCGATACTAGCGGGGGCAGATACGCAGTATTTT | CASSYSILAGADTQYF
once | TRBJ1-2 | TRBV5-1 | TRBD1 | TGCGCCAGCAGCTGGGACAGGGCGCAGGGCTACACCTTC | CASSWDRAQGYTF
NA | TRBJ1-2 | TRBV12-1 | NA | TGTGCCAGCAGCTCTGCCTGGACAGGAAACTATGGCTACACCTTC | CASSSAWTGNYGYTF
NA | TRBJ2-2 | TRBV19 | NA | TGTGCCAGTAGTACCGTCTTAGACACCGGGGAGCTGTTTTTT | CASSTVLDTGELFF
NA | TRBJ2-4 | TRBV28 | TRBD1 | TGTGCCAGCAGTCTCCAGGGGGCGGCCAAAAACATTCAGTACTTC | CASSLQGAAKNIQYF
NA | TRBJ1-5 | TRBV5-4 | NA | TGTGCCAGCAGCTTGGGCACAGGAGGCAATCAGCCCCAGCATTTT | CASSLGTGGNQPQHF
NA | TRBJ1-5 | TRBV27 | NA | TGTGCCAGCAGTTTAACAGGGACCCTTAGCAATCAGCCCCAGCATTTT | CASSLTGTLSNQPQHF
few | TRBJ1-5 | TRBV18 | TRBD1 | TGTGCCAGCTCCCCAGGGACAGGGAGCAATCAGCCCCAGCATTTT | CASSPGTGSNQPQHF
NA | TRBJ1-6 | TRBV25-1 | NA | TGTGCCAGCAGTGAATCCAGGGCCTTGGGTTCACCCCTCCACTTT | CASSESRALGSPLHF
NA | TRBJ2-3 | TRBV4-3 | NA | TGCGCCAGCAGCCAAGATGAAGGCAGAGGAGATACGCAGTATTTT | CASSQDEGRGDTQYF
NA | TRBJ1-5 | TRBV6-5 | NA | TGTGCCAGCAGTCACCAGGGTGATCAGCCCCAGCATTTT | CASSHQGDQPQHF
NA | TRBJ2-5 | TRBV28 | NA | TGTGCCAGCAGTTTAGAAACCCTGGGGGGTGAAGAGACCCAGTACTTC | CASSLETLGGEETQYF
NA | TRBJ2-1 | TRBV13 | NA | TGTGCCAGCAGCCCTACGGGGGATGAGCAGTTCTTC | CASSPTGDEQFF
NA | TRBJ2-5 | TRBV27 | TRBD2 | TGTGCCAGCAGTCGGACTAGCGGGGGGCAAGAGACCCAGTACTTC | CASSRTSGGQETQYF
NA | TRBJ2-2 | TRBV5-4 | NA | TGTGCCAGCAGTTCAGCTCCTAGCGCCGGGACCGGGGAGCTGTTTTTT | CASSSAPSAGTGELFF
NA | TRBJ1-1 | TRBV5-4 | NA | TGTGCCAGCATCGAGAGGGGGACTGAAGCTTTCTTT | CASIERGTEAFF
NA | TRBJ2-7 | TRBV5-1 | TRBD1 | TGCGCCAGCAGCTTGGGCCTAAGACAGGGTAGGTCCTACGAGCAGTACTTC | CASSLGLRQGRSYEQYF
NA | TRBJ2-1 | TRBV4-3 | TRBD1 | TGCGCCAGCAAGCCCACAGGGGCCGACTCCTACAATGAGCAGTTCTTC | CASKPTGADSYNEQFF
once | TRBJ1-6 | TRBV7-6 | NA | TGTGCCAGCAGCTTATACACAGGGACCCCGACGGATAATTCACCCCTCCACTTT | CASSLYTGTPTDNSPLHF
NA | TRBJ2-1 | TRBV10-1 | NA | TGCGCCAGCAGTGATTTGACGGGGGGCTCTCTTCGCTCCTACAATGAGCAGTTCTTC | CASSDLTGGSLRSYNEQFF
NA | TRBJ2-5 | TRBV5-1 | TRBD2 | TGCGCCACCCCGGGGCATTGGAGGGAGGGGACCCAGTACTTC | CATPGHWREGTQYF
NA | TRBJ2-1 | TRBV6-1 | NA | TGTGCCAGCAGTGAGACCGGGACATTTGCCAATGAGCAGTTCTTC | CASSETGTFANEQFF
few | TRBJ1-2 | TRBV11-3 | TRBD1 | TGTGCCAGCAGCTCCGGACAGGGGGCGAAAGGCTACACCTTC | CASSSGQGAKGYTF
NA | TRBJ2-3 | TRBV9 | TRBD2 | TGTGCCAGCAGCGGGACTAGCGGGCTCTTGGGGGATACGCAGTATTTT | CASSGTSGLLGDTQYF
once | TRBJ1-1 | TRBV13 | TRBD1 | TGTGCCAGCAGCCTCCAGGGGGCGAACACTGAAGCTTTCTTT | CASSLQGANTEAFF
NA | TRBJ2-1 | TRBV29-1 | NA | TGCAGCGTTGAAGATCTTCCTGAGCAGTTCTTC | CSVEDLPEQFF
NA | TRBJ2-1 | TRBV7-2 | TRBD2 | TGTGCCAGCAGCTTAGGGGGGGGACTCATCTACAATGAGCAGTTCTTC | CASSLGGGLIYNEQFF
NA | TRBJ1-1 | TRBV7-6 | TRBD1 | TGTGCCAGCAGCCAGTACCCCTCGGGACAGTCCTTCTTT | CASSQYPSGQSFF
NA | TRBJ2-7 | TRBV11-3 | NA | TGTGCCAGCAGCTTCTCGTCTACCTACGAGCAGTACTTC | CASSFSSTYEQYF
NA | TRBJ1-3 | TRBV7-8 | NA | TGTGCCAGCAGTTCGGACAGACTTGGAAACACCATATATTTT | CASSSDRLGNTIYF
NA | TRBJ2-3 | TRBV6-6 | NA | TGTGCCAGCAGTAAAACGGGGGGCCGCACAGATACGCAGTATTTT | CASSKTGGRTDTQYF
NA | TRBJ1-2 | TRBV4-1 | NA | TGCGCCAGCAGCCAACGTATAACCGGGACACCCCTCACCTCCCTCTATGGCTACACCTTC | CASSQRITGTPLTSLYGYTF
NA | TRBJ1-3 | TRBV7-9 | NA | TGTGCCAGCAGCGGCGGGGCGAGTGGAAACACCATATATTTT | CASSGGASGNTIYF
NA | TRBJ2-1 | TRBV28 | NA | TGTGCCAGCAGTACACAGGGCACTGAGCAGTTCTTC | CASSTQGTEQFF
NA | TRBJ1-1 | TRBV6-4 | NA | TGTGCCAGCAGTGACAGGGGGAACACTGAAGCTTTCTTT | CASSDRGNTEAFF
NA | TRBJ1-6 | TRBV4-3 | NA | TGCGCCAGCAGCCAAGGAGACATACTTATTAATTCACCCCTCCACTTT | CASSQGDILINSPLHF
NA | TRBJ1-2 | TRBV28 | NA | TGTGCCAGCAGCTTACCCACAGGGACCGGTGGGGGCTATGGCTACACCTTC | CASSLPTGTGGGYGYTF
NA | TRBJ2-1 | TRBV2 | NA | TGTGCCAGCAGACAAAACTTTGCGGGGAGCTCCTACAATGAGCAGTTCTTC | CASRQNFAGSSYNEQFF
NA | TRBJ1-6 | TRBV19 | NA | TGTGCCAGTAGTGCGGGGGGCAGCTATTCACCCCTCCACTTT | CASSAGGSYSPLHF
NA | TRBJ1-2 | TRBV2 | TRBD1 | TGTGCCAGCAGTCCGACAGGGGTCGTAGGCTACACCTTC | CASSPTGVVGYTF
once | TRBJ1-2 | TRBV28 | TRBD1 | TGTGCCAGCAGTCATCCGGACAGGGTCTGGTATGGCTACACCTTC | CASSHPDRVWYGYTF
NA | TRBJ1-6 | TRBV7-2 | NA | TGTGCCAGCAGCTTTATTGGATCGGCGGAGAATAATTCACCCCTCCACTTT | CASSFIGSAENNSPLHF
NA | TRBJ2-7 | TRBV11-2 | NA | TGTGCCAGCAGCTTAATCGACGAGCAGTACTTC | CASSLIDEQYF